The 12 T cell receptor beta chains below were found in one sample sequenced in a study of spatial heterogeneity in lung cancer. In TCRdb, the 5' RACE reads were re-called with MiXCR into one record per CDR3 protein. The repertoire holds tens of thousands of distinct CDR3 sequences, with approximately 3.1% as singletons. Time point noted: sample taken at primary tumor resection. The sequences come from normal lung tissue next to the tumor, collected at surgery. The receptors derive from a male donor with early-stage non-small cell lung cancer.

At least ten counts were recorded for this clonotype. This rearrangement joins TRBV28 to TRBJ2-3; D is possibly TRBD2 (6 bases). The V end was cut by 6 bases, the J end by 10 bases, with 17 bases between. The CDR3 loop spans 13 amino acids. Germline CDR1 and CDR2: MDHEN and SYDVKM. The CDR3 sequence is CASRAGGAPSQYF. CDR3 nucleotides: TGTGCCAGCAGAGCGGGCGGGGCCCCATCGCAGTATTTT.

This clonotype was recorded at least ten times. The V gene is TRBV20-1, the J gene TRBJ1-6, with 10 nucleotides matching TRBD1. CDR1 is DFQATT, CDR2 SNEGSKA, per germline (reference sequence). With V trimmed by 7 bases and J by 8 bases, 8 bases remained unmatched. The CDR3 is 14 amino acids. The CDR3 nucleotides are TGCAGTGTTCGATCAGGGACAGGGGATTCACCCCTCCACTTT. Protein: CSVRSGTGDSPLHF.

This clonotype appeared many times. V gene TRBV11-1 combines with J gene TRBJ1-2, with D possibly being TRBD1 (5 bases). Germline loops: CDR1 SGHAT, CDR2 FQDESV (reference sequence). Trimming left V 0 bases short and J 0 bases short, with 11 bases between. This CDR3 has 16 amino acids. CDR3 protein: CASSLAPSTANYGYTF. Here the CDR3 DNA reads TGTGCCAGCAGCTTAGCTCCCTCGACAGCTAACTATGGCTACACCTTC.

This clonotype was counted at least ten times. The DNA for the CDR3 is TGTGCCAGCAGTTACTCAAGGGGGAGCACTGAAGCTTTCTTT. It yields the protein CASSYSRGSTEAFF. The rearrangement joins TRBV6-7 to TRBJ1-1, with D perhaps matching TRBD1 (6 bases). TRBV6-7 is classed as an ORF, of uncertain function. The CDR3 loop spans 14 amino acids. V lost 0 bases, J lost 4 bases, and 9 bases lay in between.

This clonotype was detected many times. This sequence joins TRBV10-3 and TRBJ2-5, with TRBD2 identical over 15 bases. Germline V lookup: CDR1 ENHRY, CDR2 SYGVKD. The CDR3 has 19 residues. The V and J ends lost 5 bases and 0 bases, in that order; junction bases with no gene match: 10. The CDR3 DNA sequence: TGTGCCATCAGTCACGGACTAGCGGGGGGGTCCCAGAACCAAGAGACCCAGTACTTC. As protein: CAISHGLAGGSQNQETQYF.

The chain couples TRBV12-3 or TRBV12-4 to TRBJ2-1; the match to TRBD2 covers 9 bases. This CDR3 has 14 residues. Losses at the gene ends were 2 bases for V and 5 bases for J; bases not matched to a gene: 1. This chain's CDR3 is CASSLRLADNEQFF. CDR3 DNA sequence: TGTGCCAGCAGTTTAAGACTAGCGGACAATGAGCAGTTCTTC.

In its sample, this clonotype was seen many times. The chain recombines TRBV9 with TRBJ1-6; D uncertain. In germline, CDR1 is SGDLS, CDR2 YYNGEE. Trimming shortened V by 4 bases and J by 0 bases, and 11 bases separated the two germline ends. This CDR3 comprises 16 residues. The CDR3 sequence: CASSPSPSSYNSPLHF. The CDR3, as DNA: TGTGCCAGCAGCCCGTCACCGAGCTCCTATAATTCACCCCTCCACTTT.

This clonotype was observed at least ten times. This chain uses TRBV20-1 with TRBJ1-5, with D uncertain. The CDR3 consists of 15 residues. The V gene lost 0 bases and the J gene lost 6 bases, with 15 bases spanning the gap. Germline lookup yields CDR1 DFQATT and CDR2 SNEGSKA (reference sequence). The CDR3 DNA reads as TGCAGTGCTAGAGATCGTTCGGCCTCAGGTCAGCCCCAGCATTTT. It translates to CSARDRSASGQPQHF.

This clonotype ranks as medium-sized. As DNA, the CDR3 is TGTGCCAGCAGCTATAGCGGGGGAGTGACAGATACGCAGTATTTT. Residues: CASSYSGGVTDTQYF. The J gene is TRBJ2-3, the V gene TRBV11-2; 9 positions agree with TRBD2. CDR3 length: 15 amino acids. CDR1 and CDR2 from the germline V gene are SGHAT and FQNNGV. With 4 bases clipped from V and 3 bases from J, the junction kept 5 bases outside the gene matches.

This clonotype was detected many times. This chain links TRBV7-2 with TRBJ1-1; D gene uncertain. V was clipped by 5 bases and J by 1 base, with 8 bases between them. The CDR3 runs 13 residues. Looked up from germline, CDR1 is SGHTA and CDR2 is FQGNSA. The CDR3 sequence is CASSVDRNTEAFF. The CDR3 nucleotides are TGTGCCAGCAGCGTAGATAGGAACACTGAAGCTTTCTTT.

The sample holds many counts of this clonotype. The V call is TRBV24-1, the J call TRBJ2-7; possible D gene TRBD2, 6 bases. CDR3 size: 15 residues. The V end lost 4 bases, the J end lost 3 bases, and 15 bases lay between the germline ends. Germline V gene sequence: CDR1 KGHDR, CDR2 SFDVKD. The CDR3 DNA is TGTGCCACCAGTGACGGGACTGGGTTAAGCTACGAGCAGTACTTC. Amino acid sequence: CATSDGTGLSYEQYF.

This clonotype was recorded at least ten times. This chain joins TRBV30 and TRBJ2-7; D not certain. Germline V gene sequence: CDR1 GTSNPN, CDR2 SVGIG (reference sequence). Trimming removed 2 bases from V and 0 bases from J, with 8 bases in between. The CDR3 is 13 amino acids. CDR3 amino acids: CAWSSLYSYEQYF. The CDR3 bases are TGTGCCTGGAGTTCCTTGTACTCCTACGAGCAGTACTTC.